This record looks at one T cell receptor beta chain sequence and its context. In its sample, this clone was seen a few times. Its antigen is unknown. No much larger clone exists at a distance of one base, and base qualities are not known. The data belong to a study of technical replicates of blood from four donors (dated by TCRdb to the late 2010s). The trim is 4 bases for V and 0 bases for J, with a gap of 8 bases between the germline ends. Per the germline V gene, LGHNA is the CDR1 and YSLEER is the CDR2. The CDR3 spans 14 residues, from the cysteine through the phenylalanine. Just the 42-base CDR3 DNA is kept, in frame starting at base 1. Preparation of the library involved the immunoSEQ multiplex PCR assay. Drawn from immuneACCESS, this table holds only the in-frame rearrangements with V and J called that TCRdb kept. Clones are partly lost; checked studies trace under half to an unresolved V gene and leave the rest unexplained. The sample yields about 76,000 clones; 80% to 90% were counted once. 4.8% of the sample lies in the top ten.

The clonotype was recovered from a human donor in good health. Some clones in this sample may be carry-over from other donors' samples. Sequencing input: PBMCs. The rearrangement joined TRBV4-3 to TRBJ2-3; the D gene identity is not certain. This receptor carries the CDR3 CASSRSSSTDTQYF. The DNA sequence follows: TGCGCCAGCAGCCGTAGCAGTAGCACAGATACGCAGTATTTT.